This passage covers 3 T cell receptor beta chains from one sample sequenced in a study of CD8+ T cells in alopecia areata. As the sequencing template, cDNA was produced by extracting RNA and reverse transcribing it. Some clones are missing from TCRdb's copy, which holds only in-frame ones; the method was immunoSEQ multiplex PCR. This sample has about 160,000 clones, with approximately 87% found just once. The input for sequencing was CD8+ T cells sorted from blood, taken at week 0. The receptors here all came from a human donor with alopecia areata.

CDR3 coding DNA: TGTGCCAGCAGGGGACGGGACAGTCAGAACACTGAAGCTTTCTTT. The encoded protein is CASRGRDSQNTEAFF. This rearrangement joins TRBV7-9 to TRBJ1-1; 7 bases line up with TRBD1. Germline assignment: CDR1 SEHNR and CDR2 FQNEAQ (reference sequence). Trimming at V came to 6 bases and at J to 1 base, leaving 8 bases not matched to a gene. The CDR3 sequence is 15 residues long.

J is TRBJ1-1 and V is TRBV10-3, with D unclear. Germline lookup yields CDR1 ENHRY and CDR2 SYGVKD. The V end was cut by 6 bases, the J end by 0 bases, with 8 bases between. The CDR3 spans 13 residues. In nucleotides, the CDR3 is TGTGCCATCAGGGAAGGGCTGAACACTGAAGCTTTCTTT. It encodes CAIREGLNTEAFF.

CDR3: CASSPVERVGQPQHF. The CDR3 nucleotides read TGTGCCAGCAGTCCCGTTGAAAGGGTCGGTCAGCCCCAGCATTTT. This chain connects TRBV6-5 to TRBJ1-5; D gene uncertain. The CDR3 runs to 15 residues. The germline V and J ends were trimmed by 5 bases and 6 bases, with 17 bases remaining between them. Germline V gene data show CDR1 as MNHEY and CDR2 as SVGAGI.